This paragraph covers one TCR beta chain sequence. The data are from a study of blood T cell repertoires in COVID-19. Background on the study: T cells, B-cell-depleted T cells, or PBMCs supplied cDNA or gDNA.

This CDR3 has 13 residues. Germline CDR1 GTSNPN, CDR2 SVGIG (reference sequence). Trimming took 2 bases from V and 6 from J; bases not matched to a gene: 1. Measured with immunoSEQ multiplex PCR; TCRdb has only the in-frame clones, and not every one. The top ten clones hold approximately 10% of a sample with 70,000 or so clones, around 84% of them seen once. The chain combines TRBV30 with TRBJ1-6; 7 bases are a match to TRBD1. This receptor was taken from a man aged 70-80 years with active or convalescent COVID-19. Sample: peripheral blood. The CDR3 protein is CAWSWDSNSPLHF. In DNA, the CDR3 is TGTGCCTGGAGTTGGGACAGTAATTCACCCCTCCACTTT.